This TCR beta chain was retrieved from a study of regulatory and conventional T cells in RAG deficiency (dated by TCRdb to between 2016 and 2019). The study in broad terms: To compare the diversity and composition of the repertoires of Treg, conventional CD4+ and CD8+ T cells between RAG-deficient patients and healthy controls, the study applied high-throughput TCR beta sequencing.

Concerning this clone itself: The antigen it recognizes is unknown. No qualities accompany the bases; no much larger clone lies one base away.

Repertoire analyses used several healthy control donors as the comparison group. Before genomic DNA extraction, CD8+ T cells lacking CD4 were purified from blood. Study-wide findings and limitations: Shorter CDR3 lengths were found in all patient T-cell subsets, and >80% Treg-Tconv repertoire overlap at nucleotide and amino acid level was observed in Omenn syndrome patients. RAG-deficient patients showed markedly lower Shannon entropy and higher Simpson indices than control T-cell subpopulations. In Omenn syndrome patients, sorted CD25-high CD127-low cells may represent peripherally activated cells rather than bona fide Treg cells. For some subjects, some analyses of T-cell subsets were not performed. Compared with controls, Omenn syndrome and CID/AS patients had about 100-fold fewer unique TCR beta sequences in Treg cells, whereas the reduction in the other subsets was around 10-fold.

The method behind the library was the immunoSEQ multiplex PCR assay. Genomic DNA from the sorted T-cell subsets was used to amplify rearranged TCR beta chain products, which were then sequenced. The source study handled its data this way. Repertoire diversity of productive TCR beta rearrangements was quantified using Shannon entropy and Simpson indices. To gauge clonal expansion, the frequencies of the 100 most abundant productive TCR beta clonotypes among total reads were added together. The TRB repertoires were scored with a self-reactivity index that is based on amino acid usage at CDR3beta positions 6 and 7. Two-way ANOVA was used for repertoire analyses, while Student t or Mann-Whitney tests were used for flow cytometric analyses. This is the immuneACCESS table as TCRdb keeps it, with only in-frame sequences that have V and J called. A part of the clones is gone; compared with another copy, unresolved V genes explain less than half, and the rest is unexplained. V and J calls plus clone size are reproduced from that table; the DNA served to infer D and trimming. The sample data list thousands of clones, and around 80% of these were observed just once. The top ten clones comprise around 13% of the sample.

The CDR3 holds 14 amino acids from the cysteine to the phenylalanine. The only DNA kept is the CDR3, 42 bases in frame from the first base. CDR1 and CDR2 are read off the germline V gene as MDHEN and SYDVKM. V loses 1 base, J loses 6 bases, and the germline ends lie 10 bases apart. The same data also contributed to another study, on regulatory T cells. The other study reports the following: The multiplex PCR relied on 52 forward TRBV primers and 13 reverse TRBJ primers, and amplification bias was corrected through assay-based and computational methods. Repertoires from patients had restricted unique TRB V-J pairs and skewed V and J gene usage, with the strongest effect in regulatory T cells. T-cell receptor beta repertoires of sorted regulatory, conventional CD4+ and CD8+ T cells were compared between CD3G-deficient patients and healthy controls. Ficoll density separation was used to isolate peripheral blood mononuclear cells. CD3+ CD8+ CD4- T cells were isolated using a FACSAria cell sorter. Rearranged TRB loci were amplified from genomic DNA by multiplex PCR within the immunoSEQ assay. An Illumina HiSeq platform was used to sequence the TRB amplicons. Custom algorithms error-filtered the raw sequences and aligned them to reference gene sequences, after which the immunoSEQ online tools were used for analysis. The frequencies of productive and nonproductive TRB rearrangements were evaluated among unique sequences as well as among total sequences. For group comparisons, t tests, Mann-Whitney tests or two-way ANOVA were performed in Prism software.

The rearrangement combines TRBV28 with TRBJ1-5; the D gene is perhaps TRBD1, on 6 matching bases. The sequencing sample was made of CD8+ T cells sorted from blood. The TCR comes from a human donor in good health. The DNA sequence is TGTGCCAGCAGTTTATACAGGGAAGGTCAGCCCCAGCATTTT. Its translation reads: CASSLYREGQPQHF. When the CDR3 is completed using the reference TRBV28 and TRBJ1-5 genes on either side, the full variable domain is DVKVTQSSRYLVKRTGEKVFLECVQDMDHENMFWYRQDPGLGLRLIYFSYDVKMKEKGDIPEGYSVSREKKERFSLILESASTNQTSMYLCASSLYREGQPQHFGDGTRLSIL.